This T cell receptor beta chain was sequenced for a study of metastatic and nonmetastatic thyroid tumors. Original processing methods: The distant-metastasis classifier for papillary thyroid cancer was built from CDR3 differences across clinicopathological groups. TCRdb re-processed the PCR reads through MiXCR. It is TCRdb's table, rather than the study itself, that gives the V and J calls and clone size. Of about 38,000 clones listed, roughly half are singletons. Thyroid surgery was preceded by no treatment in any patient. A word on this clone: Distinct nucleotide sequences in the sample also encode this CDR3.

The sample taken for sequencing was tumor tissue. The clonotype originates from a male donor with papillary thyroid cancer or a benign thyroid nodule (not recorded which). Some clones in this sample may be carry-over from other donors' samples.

The CDR3 region is CASSQKPHGDQPQHF. CDR3 bases: TGCGCCAGCAGCCAAAAGCCACACGGGGATCAGCCCCAGCATTTT. The chain employs TRBV4-1 and TRBJ1-5; D ambiguous. The CDR3 spans 15 residues. The germline gives CDR1 MGHRA, CDR2 YSYEKL. Between the trimmed V and J ends, which lost 2 bases and 5 bases, there was a span of 13 bases.